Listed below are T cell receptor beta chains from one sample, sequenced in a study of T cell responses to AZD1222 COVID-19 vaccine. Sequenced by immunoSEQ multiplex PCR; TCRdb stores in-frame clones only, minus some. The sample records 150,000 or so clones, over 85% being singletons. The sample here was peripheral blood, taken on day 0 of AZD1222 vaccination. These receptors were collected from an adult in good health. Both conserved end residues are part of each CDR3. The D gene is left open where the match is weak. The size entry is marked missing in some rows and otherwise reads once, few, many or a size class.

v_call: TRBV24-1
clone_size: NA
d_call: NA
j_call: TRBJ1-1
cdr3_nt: TGTGCCACCAGTCCTAGTGGGGGGCAGTCGACTGAAGCTTTCTTT
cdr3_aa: CATSPSGGQSTEAFF

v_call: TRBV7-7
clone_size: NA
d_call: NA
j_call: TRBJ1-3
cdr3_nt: TGTGCTAGCAGCTTAGCGGACAATCCTGGAAACACCATATATTTT
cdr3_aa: CASSLADNPGNTIYF

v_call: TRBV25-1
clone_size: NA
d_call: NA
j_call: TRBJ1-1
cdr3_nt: TGTGCCAGCAGTGAACATTTGGGGACGGTCGAAGCTTTCTTT
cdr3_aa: CASSEHLGTVEAFF

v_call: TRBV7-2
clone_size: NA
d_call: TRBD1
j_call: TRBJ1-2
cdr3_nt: TGTGCCAGCAGCTTAGAGACAGGGGTCGGCTATGGCTACACCTTC
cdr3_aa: CASSLETGVGYGYTF

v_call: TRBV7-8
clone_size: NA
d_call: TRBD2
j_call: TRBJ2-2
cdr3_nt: TGTGCCAGCAGCTTAAATCTAGCGGGAAACACCGGGGAGCTGTTTTTT
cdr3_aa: CASSLNLAGNTGELFF

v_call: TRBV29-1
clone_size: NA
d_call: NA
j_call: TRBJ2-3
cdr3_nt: TGCAGCGTTGGGGGCCCGGGGGGCACAGATACGCAGTATTTT
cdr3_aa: CSVGGPGGTDTQYF

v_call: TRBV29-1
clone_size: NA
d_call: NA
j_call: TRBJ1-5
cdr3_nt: TGCAGCGTTGTTATGGGTGTTAATCAGCCCCAGCATTTT
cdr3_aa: CSVVMGVNQPQHF

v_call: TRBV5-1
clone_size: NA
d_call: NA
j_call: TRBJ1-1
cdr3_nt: TGCGCCAGCAGCTTGGCTCCCCCCACACCAGAAGCTTTCTTT
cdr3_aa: CASSLAPPTPEAFF

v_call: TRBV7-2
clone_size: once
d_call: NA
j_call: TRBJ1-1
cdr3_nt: TGTGCCAGCAGCTTAATCACTGAAGCTTTCTTT
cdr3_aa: CASSLITEAFF

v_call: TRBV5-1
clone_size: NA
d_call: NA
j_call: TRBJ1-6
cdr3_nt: TGCGCCAGCAGCTTGGAGTTGCGGTCACCCCTCCACTTT
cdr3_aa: CASSLELRSPLHF

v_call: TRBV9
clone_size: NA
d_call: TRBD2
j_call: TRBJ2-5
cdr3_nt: TGTGCCAGCAGCGTAGGGTGGGCGGGAGAGATCGGGACCCAGTACTTC
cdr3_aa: CASSVGWAGEIGTQYF

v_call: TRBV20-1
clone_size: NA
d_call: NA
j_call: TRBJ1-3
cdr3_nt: TGCAGTGCTAGTACTGCGGGAAACACCATATATTTT
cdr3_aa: CSASTAGNTIYF

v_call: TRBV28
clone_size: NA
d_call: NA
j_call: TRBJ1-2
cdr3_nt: TGTGCCAGCAGTCTGCTACTGGGCTATGGCTACACCTTC
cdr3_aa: CASSLLLGYGYTF

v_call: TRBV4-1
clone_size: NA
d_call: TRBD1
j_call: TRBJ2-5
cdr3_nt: TGCGCCAGCAGCTATATGGGACAGCAAGAGACCCAGTACTTC
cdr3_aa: CASSYMGQQETQYF

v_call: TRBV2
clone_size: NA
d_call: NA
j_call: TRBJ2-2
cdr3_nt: TGTGCCAGCAGTGAAAGGGGGGCGAGCGGGGAGCTGTTTTTT
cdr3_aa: CASSERGASGELFF

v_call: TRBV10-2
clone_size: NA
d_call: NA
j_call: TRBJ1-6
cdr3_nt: TGCGCCAGCAGTGGACGTAACCCACCCCTCCACTTT
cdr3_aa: CASSGRNPPLHF

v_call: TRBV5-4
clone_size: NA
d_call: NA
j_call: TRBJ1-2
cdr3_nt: TGTGCCAGCAGCTTGGGGGACGAAAATGGCTACACCTTC
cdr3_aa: CASSLGDENGYTF

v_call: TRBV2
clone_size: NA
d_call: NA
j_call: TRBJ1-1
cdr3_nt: TGTGCCAGCACTGAGGTAGGGCCCTCTGAAGCTTTCTTT
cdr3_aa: CASTEVGPSEAFF

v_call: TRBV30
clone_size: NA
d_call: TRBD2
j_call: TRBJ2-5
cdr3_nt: TGTGCCTGGAGTGTTGCCGGGGGGGAGACCCAGTACTTC
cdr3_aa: CAWSVAGGETQYF

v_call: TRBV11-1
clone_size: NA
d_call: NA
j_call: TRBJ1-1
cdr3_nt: TGTGCCAGCAGCTTTGGTCAAGGCGGACTCACTGAAGCTTTCTTT
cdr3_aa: CASSFGQGGLTEAFF

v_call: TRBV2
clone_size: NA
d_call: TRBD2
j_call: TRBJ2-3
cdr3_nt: TGTGCCAGGACCGGGCAAGCGGGGTTCACAGATACGCAGTATTTT
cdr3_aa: CARTGQAGFTDTQYF

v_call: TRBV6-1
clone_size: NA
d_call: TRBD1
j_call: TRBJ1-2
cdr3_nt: TGTGCCAGCAGTGAAAACAGGGGGGTCGTTTATGGCTACACCTTC
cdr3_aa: CASSENRGVVYGYTF